These 10 T cell receptor beta chains came from one sample sequenced in a study of T cells in localized non-small cell lung cancer. Repertoires were generated with immunoSEQ multiplex PCR, while TCRdb's copy carries only in-frame clones and drops some. The sample yields over 25,000 clones, around 91% seen once. The source material was peripheral blood, sampled before any cancer treatment. These TCRs come from a woman aged 40-69 years with stage I lung adenocarcinoma.

The chain couples TRBV11-2 to TRBJ2-1; no clear D. V lost 0 bases to trimming and J lost 4 bases, with 10 bases between them. The CDR3 runs 15 residues. Germline V lookup: CDR1 SGHAT, CDR2 FQNNGV. The CDR3 nucleotides read TGTGCCAGCAGCTTAGACCGGACGGAGTACAATGAGCAGTTCTTC. It translates to CASSLDRTEYNEQFF. The full variable domain, its missing parts supplied by reference TRBV11-2 and TRBJ2-1, is EAGVAQSPRYKIIEKRQSVAFWCNPISGHATLYWYQQILGQGPKLLIQFQNNGVVDDSQLPKDRFSAERLKGVDSTLKIQPAKLEDSAVYLCASSLDRTEYNEQFFGPGTRLTVL.

The sample holds one count of this clone. The CDR3, as DNA: TGTGCCAGCACTTCGGGACAGGGCGATTACGAGCAGTACTTC. Its protein product is CASTSGQGDYEQYF. The V call is TRBV2, the J call TRBJ2-7, with 9 bases fitting TRBD1. V lost 7 bases and J lost 4; bases outside the gene matches: 8. CDR1 is SNHLY, CDR2 FYNNEI, per germline. The CDR3 runs 14 residues.

This clone occurred once. V and J are TRBV5-8 and TRBJ2-6; 7 nucleotides agree with TRBD2. With 3 bases clipped from V and 2 bases from J, the junction kept 8 bases outside the gene matches. Germline lookup yields CDR1 SGHTS and CDR2 YDEGEE. The CDR3 covers 17 residues. The CDR3 sequence is CASSSSRGGAGANVLTF. In DNA, the CDR3 is TGTGCCAGCAGCTCCTCTAGGGGAGGGGCTGGGGCCAACGTCCTGACTTTC.

This clone was seen only once. This rearrangement joins TRBV11-2 to TRBJ2-7, with a weak D call TRBD1 (5 bases). This CDR3 is built from 13 residues. CDR1 is SGHAT, CDR2 FQNNGV, per germline. V was shortened by 1 base and J by 3 bases, with 7 bases between the two germline ends. The CDR3 nucleotides are TGTGCCAGCAGCTTAGGGGGCAGCTACGAGCAGTACTTC. It is translated as CASSLGGSYEQYF.

This rearrangement joins TRBV6-5 to TRBJ2-3; 9 bases are a match to TRBD1. The CDR3 is 13 residues long. With V trimmed by 6 bases and J by 6 bases, 4 bases remained unmatched. From germline, CDR1 is MNHEY and CDR2 SVGAGI. The CDR3 spells CASRITGGDTQYF. In DNA, the CDR3 is TGTGCCAGCAGAATCACAGGGGGCGATACGCAGTATTTT.

The CDR3 spells CARDRNTEAFF. DNA of the CDR3: TGTGCCAGAGACAGGAACACTGAAGCTTTCTTT. The gene calls are TRBV2 and TRBJ1-1; D might be TRBD1 (5 bases). Trimming pared 9 bases from V and 1 base from J, leaving 6 bases between. This CDR3 comprises 11 residues. Per the germline V gene, CDR1 is SNHLY and CDR2 is FYNNEI.

The chain recombines TRBV7-9 with TRBJ2-7; 9 bases are shared with TRBD1. V trimming: 5 bases; J trimming: 3 bases; junction bases outside the gene matches: 5. The CDR3 consists of 14 residues. The germline V gene encodes CDR1 SEHNR and CDR2 FQNEAQ (reference sequence). CDR3 sequence (DNA): TGTGCCAGCAGCCCCGGGACAGGGTACTACGAGCAGTACTTC. Translated, it gives CASSPGTGYYEQYF.

This clone was picked up one time. This chain joins TRBV5-1 and TRBJ2-1; the D gene is possibly TRBD1 (5 bases). The V gene lost 0 bases and the J gene lost 6 bases, with 10 bases spanning the gap. Germline CDR1 SGHRS, CDR2 YFSETQ. The CDR3 consists of 14 residues. CDR3 protein: CASSLEGISNEQFF. CDR3 sequence (DNA): TGCGCCAGCAGCTTGGAGGGGATCAGCAATGAGCAGTTCTTC.

The V call is TRBV18, the J call TRBJ1-1; weak D call: TRBD1 (6 bases). The length of the CDR3 is 15 residues. The V end lost 6 bases, the J end lost 0 bases, and 14 bases lay between the germline ends. Germline-derived CDR1 and CDR2 are KGHSH and LQKENI. CDR3 sequence: CASSRTDQMNTEAFF. The DNA of the CDR3 is TGTGCCAGCTCCCGGACAGATCAGATGAACACTGAAGCTTTCTTT.

The chain is built from TRBV25-1 and TRBJ2-7; D uncertain. The V end lost 4 bases, the J end lost 3 bases, and 4 bases lay between the germline ends. CDR3 length: 11 amino acids. Germline V gene data show CDR1 as MGHDK and CDR2 as SYGVNS. Here the CDR3 DNA reads TGTGCCAGCAGTGCCTACTACGAGCAGTACTTC. Translation: CASSAYYEQYF.